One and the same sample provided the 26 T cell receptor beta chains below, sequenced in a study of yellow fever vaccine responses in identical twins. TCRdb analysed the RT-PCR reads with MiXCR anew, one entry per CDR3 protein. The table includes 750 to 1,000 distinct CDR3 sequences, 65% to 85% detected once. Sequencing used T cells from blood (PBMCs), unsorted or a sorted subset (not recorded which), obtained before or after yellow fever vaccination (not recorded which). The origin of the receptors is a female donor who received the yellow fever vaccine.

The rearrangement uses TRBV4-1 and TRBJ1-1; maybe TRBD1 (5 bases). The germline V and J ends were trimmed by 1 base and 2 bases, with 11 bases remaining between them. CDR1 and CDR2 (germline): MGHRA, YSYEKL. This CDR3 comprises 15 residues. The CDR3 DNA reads TGCGCCAGCAGCCAAGTTTGGGGGGGTAACACTGAAGCTTTCTTT. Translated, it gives CASSQVWGGNTEAFF.

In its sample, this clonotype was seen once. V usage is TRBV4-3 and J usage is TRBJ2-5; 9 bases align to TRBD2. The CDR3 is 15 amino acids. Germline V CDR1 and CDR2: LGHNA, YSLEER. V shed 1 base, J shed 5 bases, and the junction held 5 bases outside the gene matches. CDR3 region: CASSQGSSGIETQYF. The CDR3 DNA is TGCGCCAGCAGCCAAGGGTCTAGCGGGATTGAGACCCAGTACTTC.

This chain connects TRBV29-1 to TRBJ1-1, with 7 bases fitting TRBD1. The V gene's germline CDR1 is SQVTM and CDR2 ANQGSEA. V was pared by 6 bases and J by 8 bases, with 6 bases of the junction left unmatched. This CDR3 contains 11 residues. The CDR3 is CSVYRGGEAFF. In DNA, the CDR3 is TGCAGCGTGTACAGGGGCGGGGAAGCTTTCTTT. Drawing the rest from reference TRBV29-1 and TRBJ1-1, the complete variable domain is SAVISQKPSRDICQRGTSLTIQCQVDSQVTMMFWYRQQPGQSLTLIATANQGSEATYESGFVIDKFPISRPNLTFSTLTVSNMSPEDSSIYLCSVYRGGEAFFGQGTRLTVV.

CDR3 nucleotide sequence: TGTGCCAGCAGCACAGGACACCGCACAGATACGCAGTATTTT. Amino acid sequence: CASSTGHRTDTQYF. The chain links TRBV5-5 to TRBJ2-3; TRBD1 might be the D (5 bases). Between the trimmed V and J ends, which lost 4 bases and 1 base, there was a span of 10 bases. Germline V CDR1 and CDR2: SGHKS, YYEKEE (reference sequence). This CDR3 spans 14 amino acids.

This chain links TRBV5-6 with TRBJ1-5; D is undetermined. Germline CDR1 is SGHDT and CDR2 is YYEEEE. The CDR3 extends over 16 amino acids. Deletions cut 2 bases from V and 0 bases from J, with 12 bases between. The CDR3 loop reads CASSFGLSYSNQPQHF. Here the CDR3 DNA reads TGTGCCAGCAGCTTTGGACTCTCCTATAGCAATCAGCCCCAGCATTTT.

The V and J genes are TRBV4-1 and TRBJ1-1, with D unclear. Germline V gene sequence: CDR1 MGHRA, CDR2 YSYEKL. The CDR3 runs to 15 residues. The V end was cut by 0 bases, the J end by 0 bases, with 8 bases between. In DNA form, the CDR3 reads TGCGCCAGCAGCCAAGAAGGGCAGATGAACACTGAAGCTTTCTTT. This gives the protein CASSQEGQMNTEAFF.

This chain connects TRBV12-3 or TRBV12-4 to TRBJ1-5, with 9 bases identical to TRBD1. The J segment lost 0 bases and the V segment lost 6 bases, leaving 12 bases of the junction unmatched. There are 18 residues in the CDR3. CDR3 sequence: CASSNRDRVHYSNQPQHF. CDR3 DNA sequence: TGTGCCAGCAGCAACCGGGACAGGGTTCATTATAGCAATCAGCCCCAGCATTTT.

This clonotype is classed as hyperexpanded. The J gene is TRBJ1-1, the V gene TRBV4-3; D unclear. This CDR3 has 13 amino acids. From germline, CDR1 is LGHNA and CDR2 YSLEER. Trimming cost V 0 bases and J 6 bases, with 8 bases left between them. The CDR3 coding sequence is TGCGCCAGCAGCCAAGAAGCAGAGTCTGAAGCTTTCTTT. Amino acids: CASSQEAESEAFF.

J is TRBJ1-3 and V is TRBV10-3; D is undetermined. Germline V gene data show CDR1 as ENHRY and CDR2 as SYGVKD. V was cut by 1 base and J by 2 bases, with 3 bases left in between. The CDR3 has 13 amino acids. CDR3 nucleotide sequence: TGTGCCATCAGTGAGTTTACTGGAAACACCATATATTTT. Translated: CAISEFTGNTIYF.

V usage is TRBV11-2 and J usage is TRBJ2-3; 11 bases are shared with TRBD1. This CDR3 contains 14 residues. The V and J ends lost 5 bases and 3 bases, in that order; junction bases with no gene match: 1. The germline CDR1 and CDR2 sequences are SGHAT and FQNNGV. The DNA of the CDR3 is TGTGCCAGCAGCCGGGACAGGGGGACAGATACGCAGTATTTT. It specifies CASSRDRGTDTQYF. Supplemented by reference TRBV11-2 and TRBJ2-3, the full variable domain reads EAGVAQSPRYKIIEKRQSVAFWCNPISGHATLYWYQQILGQGPKLLIQFQNNGVVDDSQLPKDRFSAERLKGVDSTLKIQPAKLEDSAVYLCASSRDRGTDTQYFGPGTRLTVL.

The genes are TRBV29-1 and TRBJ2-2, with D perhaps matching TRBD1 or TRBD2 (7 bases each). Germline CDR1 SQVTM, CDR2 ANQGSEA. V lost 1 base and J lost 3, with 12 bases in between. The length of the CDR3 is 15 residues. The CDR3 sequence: CSVEGQGGHTGELFF. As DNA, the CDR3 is TGCAGCGTTGAAGGACAGGGAGGGCACACCGGGGAGCTGTTTTTT.

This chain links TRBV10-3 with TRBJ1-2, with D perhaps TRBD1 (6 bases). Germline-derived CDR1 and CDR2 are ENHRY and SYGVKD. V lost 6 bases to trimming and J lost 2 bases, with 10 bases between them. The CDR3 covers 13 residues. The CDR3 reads CAISPGQNYGYTF. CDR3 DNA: TGTGCCATCAGCCCGGGACAAAACTATGGCTACACCTTC.

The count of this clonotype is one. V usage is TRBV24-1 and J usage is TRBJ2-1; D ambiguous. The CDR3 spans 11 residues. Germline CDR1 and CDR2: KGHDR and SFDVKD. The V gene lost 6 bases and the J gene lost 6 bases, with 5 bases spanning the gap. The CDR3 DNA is TGTGCCACCAGTTACCTCAATGAGCAGTTCTTC. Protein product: CATSYLNEQFF.

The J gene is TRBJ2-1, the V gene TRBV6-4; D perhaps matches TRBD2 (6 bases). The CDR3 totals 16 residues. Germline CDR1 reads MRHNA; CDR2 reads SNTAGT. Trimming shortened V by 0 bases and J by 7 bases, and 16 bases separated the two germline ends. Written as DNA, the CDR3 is TGTGCCAGCAGTGACTCGGGGGGAGAGGGATGGAATGAGCAGTTCTTC. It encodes CASSDSGGEGWNEQFF.

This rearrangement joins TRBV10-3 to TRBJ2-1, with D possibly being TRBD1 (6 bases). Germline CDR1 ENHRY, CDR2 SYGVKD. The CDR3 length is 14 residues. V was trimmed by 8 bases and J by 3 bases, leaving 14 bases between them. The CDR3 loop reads CAISGATFYNEQFF. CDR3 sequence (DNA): TGTGCCATCTCAGGGGCAACATTCTACAATGAGCAGTTCTTC.

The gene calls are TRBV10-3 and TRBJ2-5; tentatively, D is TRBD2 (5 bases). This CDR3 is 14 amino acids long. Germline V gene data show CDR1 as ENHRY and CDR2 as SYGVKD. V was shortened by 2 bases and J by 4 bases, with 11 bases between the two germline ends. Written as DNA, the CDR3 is TGTGCCATCAGTGAGGGCCTAGCCGTAGAGACCCAGTACTTC. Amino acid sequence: CAISEGLAVETQYF.

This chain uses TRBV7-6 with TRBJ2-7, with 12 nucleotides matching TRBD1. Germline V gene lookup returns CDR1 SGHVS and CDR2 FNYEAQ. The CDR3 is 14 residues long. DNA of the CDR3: TGTGCTAGCAGCCCGGGACAGGGGGCTGGAGAGCAGTACGTC. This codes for CASSPGQGAGEQYV.

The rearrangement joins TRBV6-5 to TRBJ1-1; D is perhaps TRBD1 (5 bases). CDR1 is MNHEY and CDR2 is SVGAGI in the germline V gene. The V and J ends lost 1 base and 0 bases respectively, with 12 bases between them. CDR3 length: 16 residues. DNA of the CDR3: TGTGCCAGCAGTTACTATCTGGGACTGGTGAACACTGAAGCTTTCTTT. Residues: CASSYYLGLVNTEAFF.

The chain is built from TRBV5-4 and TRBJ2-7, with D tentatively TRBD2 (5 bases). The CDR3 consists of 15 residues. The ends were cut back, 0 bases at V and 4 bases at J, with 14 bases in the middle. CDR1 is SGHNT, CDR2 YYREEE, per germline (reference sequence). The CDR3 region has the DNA TGTGCCAGCAGCTTGGGGCTCGAGGGTGTTTACGAGCAGTACGTC. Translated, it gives CASSLGLEGVYEQYV.

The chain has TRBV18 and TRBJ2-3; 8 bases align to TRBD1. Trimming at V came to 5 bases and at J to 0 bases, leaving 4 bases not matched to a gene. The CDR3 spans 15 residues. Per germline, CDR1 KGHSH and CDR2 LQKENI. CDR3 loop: CASSSGGSSTDTQYF. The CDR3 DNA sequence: TGTGCCAGCTCATCAGGGGGCTCTAGCACAGATACGCAGTATTTT.

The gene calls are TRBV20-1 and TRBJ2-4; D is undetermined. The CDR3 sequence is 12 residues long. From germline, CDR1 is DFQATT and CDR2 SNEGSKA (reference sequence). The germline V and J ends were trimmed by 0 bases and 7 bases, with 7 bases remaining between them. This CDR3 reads CSAREVGNIQYF. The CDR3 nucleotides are TGCAGTGCTAGAGAGGTCGGCAACATTCAGTACTTC.

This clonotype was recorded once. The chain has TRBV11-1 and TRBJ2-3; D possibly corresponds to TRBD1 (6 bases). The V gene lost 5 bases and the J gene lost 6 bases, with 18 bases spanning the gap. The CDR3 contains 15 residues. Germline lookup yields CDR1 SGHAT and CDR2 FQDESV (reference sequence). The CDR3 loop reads CASSPKTGPLDTQYF. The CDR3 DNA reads TGTGCCAGCAGCCCCAAGACAGGTCCCCTCGATACGCAGTATTTT.

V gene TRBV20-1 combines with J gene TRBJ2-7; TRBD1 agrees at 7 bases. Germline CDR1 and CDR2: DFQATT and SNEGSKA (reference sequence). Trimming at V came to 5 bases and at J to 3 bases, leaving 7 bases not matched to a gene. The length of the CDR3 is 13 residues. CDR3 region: CSAVDRTYYEQYF. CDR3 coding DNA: TGCAGTGCTGTGGACAGGACTTACTACGAGCAGTACTTC.

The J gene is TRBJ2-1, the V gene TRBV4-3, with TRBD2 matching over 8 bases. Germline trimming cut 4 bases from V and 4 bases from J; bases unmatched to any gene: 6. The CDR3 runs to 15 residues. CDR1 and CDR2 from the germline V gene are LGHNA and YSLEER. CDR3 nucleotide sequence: TGCGCCAGCAGCCCTATAAGCGGGGGTTACAATGAGCAGTTCTTC. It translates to CASSPISGGYNEQFF.

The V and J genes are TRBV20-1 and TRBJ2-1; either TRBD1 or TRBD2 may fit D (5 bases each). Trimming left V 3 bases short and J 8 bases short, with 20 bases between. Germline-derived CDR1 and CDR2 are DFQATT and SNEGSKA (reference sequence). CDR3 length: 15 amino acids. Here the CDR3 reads CSASKERSGPDEQFF. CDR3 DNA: TGCAGTGCTAGCAAGGAGCGGTCGGGGCCGGATGAGCAGTTCTTC.

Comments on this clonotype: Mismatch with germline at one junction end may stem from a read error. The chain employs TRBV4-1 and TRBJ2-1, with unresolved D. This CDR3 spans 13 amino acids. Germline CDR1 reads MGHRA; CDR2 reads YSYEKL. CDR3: CASSQEGRQWLSF. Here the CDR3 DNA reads TGCGCCAGCAGCCAAGAGGGTCGGCAGTGGCTCTCCTTC.